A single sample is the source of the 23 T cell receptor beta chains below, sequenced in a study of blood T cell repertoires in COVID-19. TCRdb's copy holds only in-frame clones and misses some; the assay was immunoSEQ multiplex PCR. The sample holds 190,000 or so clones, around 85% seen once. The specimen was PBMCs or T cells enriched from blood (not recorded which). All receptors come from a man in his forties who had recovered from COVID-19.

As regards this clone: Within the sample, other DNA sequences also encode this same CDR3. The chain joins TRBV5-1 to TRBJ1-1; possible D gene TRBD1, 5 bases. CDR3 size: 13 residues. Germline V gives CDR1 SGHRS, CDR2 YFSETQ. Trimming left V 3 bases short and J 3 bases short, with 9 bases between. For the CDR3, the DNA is TGCGCCAGCAGCTCCTCAGGGTACACTGAAGCTTTCTTT. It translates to CASSSSGYTEAFF.

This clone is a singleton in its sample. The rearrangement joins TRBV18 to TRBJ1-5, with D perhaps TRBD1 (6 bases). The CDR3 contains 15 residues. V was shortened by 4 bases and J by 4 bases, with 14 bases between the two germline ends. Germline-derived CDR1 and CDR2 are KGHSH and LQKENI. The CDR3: CASSLPGGANQPQHF. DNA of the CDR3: TGTGCCAGCTCACTTCCGGGGGGGGCTAATCAGCCCCAGCATTTT.

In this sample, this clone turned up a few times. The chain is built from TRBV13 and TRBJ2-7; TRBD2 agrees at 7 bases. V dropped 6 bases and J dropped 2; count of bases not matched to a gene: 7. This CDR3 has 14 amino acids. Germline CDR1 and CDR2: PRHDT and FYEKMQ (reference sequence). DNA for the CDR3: TGTGCCAGCAGTCACGTGGGAGGGGCCTACGAGCAGTACTTC. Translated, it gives CASSHVGGAYEQYF.

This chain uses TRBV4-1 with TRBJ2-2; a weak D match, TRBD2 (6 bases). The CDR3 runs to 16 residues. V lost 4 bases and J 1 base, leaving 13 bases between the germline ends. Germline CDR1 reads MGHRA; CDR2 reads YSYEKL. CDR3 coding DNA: TGCGCCAGCAGCCGAACGGACTACCTGAACACCGGGGAGCTGTTTTTT. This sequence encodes CASSRTDYLNTGELFF.

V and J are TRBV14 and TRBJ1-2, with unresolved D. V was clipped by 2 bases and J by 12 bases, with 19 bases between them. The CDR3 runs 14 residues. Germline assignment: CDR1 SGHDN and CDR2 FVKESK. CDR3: CASSQTGAFFVHTF. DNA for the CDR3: TGTGCCAGCAGCCAAACGGGAGCCTTTTTTGTCCACACCTTC.

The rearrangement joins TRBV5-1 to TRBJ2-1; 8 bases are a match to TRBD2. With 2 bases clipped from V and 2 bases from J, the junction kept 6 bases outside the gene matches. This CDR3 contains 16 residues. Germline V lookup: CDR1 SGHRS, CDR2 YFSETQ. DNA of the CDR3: TGCGCCAGCAGCTTACAGTTTAGCGGGGCCTACAATGAGCAGTTCTTC. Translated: CASSLQFSGAYNEQFF.

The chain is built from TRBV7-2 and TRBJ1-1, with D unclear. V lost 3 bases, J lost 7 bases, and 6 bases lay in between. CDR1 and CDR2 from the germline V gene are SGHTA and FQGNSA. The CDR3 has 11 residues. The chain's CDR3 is CASSFLSEAFF. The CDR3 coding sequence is TGTGCCAGCAGCTTCCTTAGTGAAGCTTTCTTT.

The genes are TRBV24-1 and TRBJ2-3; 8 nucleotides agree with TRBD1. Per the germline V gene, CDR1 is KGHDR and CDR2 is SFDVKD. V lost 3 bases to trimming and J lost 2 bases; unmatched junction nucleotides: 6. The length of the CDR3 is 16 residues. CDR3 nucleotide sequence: TGTGCCACCAGTGATAAAGGACAGGGCTACACAGATACGCAGTATTTT. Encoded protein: CATSDKGQGYTDTQYF.

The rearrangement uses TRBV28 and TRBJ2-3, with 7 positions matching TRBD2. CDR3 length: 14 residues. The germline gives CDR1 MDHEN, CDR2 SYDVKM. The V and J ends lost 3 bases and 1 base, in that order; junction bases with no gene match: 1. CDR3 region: CASSFLAGTDTQYF. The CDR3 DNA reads TGTGCCAGCAGTTTCCTAGCGGGCACAGATACGCAGTATTTT.

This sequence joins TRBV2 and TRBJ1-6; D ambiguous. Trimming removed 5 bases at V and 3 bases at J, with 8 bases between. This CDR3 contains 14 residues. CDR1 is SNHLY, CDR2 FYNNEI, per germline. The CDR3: CASSSSGYNSPLHF. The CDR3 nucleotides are TGTGCCAGCAGTTCCAGTGGCTATAATTCACCCCTCCACTTT.

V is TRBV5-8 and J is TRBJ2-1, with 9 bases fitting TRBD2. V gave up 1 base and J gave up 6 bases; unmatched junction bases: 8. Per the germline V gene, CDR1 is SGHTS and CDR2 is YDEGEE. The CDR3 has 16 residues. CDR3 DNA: TGTGCCAGCAGCTTGTGGGCGGGAGGGCCAGGCAATGAGCAGTTCTTC. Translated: CASSLWAGGPGNEQFF.

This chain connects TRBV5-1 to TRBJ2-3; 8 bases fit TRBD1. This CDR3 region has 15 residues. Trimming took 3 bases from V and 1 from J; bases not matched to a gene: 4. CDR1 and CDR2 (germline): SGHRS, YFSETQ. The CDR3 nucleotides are TGCGCCAGCAGCTCACTGACAGGGGGCACAGATACGCAGTATTTT. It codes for CASSSLTGGTDTQYF.

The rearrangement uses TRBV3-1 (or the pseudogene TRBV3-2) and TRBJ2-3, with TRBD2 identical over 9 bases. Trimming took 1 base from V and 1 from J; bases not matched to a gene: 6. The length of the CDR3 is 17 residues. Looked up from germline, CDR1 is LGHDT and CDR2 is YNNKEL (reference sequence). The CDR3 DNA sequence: TGTGCCAGCAGCCAAGGTATTGCGGGAGGGCGCACAGATACGCAGTATTTT. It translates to CASSQGIAGGRTDTQYF.

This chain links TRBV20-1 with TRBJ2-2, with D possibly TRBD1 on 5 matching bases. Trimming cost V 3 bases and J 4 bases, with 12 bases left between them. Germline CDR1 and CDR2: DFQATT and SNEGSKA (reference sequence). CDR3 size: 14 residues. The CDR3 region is CSASNGQLTGELFF. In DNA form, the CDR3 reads TGCAGTGCTAGTAACGGACAACTCACCGGGGAGCTGTTTTTT.

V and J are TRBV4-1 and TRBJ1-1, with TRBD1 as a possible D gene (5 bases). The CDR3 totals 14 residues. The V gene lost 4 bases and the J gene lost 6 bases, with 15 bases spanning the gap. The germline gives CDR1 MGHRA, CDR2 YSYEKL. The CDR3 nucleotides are TGCGCCAGCAGCCCTCCAGGGAAGGCGGCTGAAGCTTTCTTT. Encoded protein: CASSPPGKAAEAFF.

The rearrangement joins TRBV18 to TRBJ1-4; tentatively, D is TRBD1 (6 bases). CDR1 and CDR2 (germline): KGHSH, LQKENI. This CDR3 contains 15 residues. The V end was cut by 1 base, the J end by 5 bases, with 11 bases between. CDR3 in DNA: TGTGCCAGCTCACCACGACAGGATTTAAATGAAAAACTGTTTTTT. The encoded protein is CASSPRQDLNEKLFF.

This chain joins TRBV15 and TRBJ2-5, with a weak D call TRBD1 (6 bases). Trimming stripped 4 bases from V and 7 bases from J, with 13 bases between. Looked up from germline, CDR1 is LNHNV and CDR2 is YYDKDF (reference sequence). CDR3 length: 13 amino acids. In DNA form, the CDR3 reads TGTGCCACCAGCACCTCCAAAGGGGGGACCCAGTACTTC. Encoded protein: CATSTSKGGTQYF. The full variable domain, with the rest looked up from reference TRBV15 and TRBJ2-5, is DAMVIQNPRYQVTQFGKPVTLSCSQTLNHNVMYWYQQKSSQAPKLLFHYYDKDFNNEADTPDNFQSRRPNTSFCFLDIRSPGLGDTAMYLCATSTSKGGTQYFGPGTRLLVL.

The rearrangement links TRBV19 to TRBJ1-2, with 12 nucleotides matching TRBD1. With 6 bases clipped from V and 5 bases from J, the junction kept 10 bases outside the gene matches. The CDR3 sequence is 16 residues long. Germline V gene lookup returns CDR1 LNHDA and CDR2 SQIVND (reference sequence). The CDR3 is CASRTGTGGAEYGYTF. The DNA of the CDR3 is TGTGCCAGTAGAACCGGGACAGGGGGCGCTGAATATGGCTACACCTTC.

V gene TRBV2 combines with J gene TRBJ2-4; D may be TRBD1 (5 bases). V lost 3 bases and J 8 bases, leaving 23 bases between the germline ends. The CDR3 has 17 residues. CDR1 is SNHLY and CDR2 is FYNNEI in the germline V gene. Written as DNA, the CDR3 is TGTGCCAGCAGTGATACAGGATCTCCCTATAAAGAGGACATTCAGTACTTC. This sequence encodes CASSDTGSPYKEDIQYF.

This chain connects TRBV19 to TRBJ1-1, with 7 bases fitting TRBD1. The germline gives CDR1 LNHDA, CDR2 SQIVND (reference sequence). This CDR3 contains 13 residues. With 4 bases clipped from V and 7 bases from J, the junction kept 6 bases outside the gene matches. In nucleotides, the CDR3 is TGTGCCAGTAGTACCGGGACAGATTTTGAAGCTTTCTTT. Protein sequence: CASSTGTDFEAFF.

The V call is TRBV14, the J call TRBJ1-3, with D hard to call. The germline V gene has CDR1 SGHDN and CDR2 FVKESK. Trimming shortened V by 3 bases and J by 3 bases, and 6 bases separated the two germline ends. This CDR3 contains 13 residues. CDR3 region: CASSQGGGNTIYF. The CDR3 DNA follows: TGTGCCAGCAGCCAGGGAGGTGGAAACACCATATATTTT.

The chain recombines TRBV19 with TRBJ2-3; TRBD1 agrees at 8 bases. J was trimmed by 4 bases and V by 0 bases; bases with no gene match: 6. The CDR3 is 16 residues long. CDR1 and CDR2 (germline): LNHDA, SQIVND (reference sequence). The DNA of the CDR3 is TGTGCCAGTAGTATAGATCGTCCGACAGGGGCAGATACGCAGTATTTT. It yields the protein CASSIDRPTGADTQYF.

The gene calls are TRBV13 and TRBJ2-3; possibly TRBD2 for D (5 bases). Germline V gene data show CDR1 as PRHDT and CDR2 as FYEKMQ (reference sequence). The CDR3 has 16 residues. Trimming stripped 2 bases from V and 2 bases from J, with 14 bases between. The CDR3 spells CASSLREAEDTDTQYF. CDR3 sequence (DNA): TGTGCCAGCAGCTTACGGGAAGCCGAAGACACAGATACGCAGTATTTT.